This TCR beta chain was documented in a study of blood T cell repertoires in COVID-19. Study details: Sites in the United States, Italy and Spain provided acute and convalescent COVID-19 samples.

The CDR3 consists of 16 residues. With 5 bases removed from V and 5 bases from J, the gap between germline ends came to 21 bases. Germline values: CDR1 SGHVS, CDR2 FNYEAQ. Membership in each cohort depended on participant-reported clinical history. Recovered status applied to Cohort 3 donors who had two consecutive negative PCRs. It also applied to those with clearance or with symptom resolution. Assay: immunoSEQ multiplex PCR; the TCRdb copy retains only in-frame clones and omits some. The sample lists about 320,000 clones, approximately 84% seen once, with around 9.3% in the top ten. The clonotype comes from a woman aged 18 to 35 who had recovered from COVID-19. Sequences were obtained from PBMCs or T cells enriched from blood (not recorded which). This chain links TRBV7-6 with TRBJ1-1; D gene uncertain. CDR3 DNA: TGTGCCAGCAGCCCGCCCAGAGACGAACGGGAGACTGAAGCTTTCTTT. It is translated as CASSPPRDERETEAFF.